The sequence of this T cell receptor (beta chain) was determined in a study of blood T cells in healthy people across ages. CDR1 and CDR2 (germline): MNHEY, SMNVEV (reference sequence). V gave up 4 bases and J gave up 2 bases; unmatched junction bases: 7. The CDR3 consists of 15 residues. For the second PCR, which ran for about 6 to 12 cycles, a sample-barcoded 5' primer and a J-beta primer mix were used. TCRdb re-called the 5' RACE reads through MiXCR, storing one row per CDR3 protein. The table includes 780,000 or so distinct CDR3 sequences, around a quarter detected once. These records were also assigned to another study, of T cells of mothers and their children. According to that study: Researchers put all of the extracted RNA into cDNA synthesis, using approximately 1.5 ug per 15 ul.

The sequenced sample was blood. This clonotype was sampled from a boy between 10 and 17 years old in good health. The chain joins TRBV27 to TRBJ2-7; 8 bases are shared with TRBD2. The CDR3 loop reads CASSSPSGSTYEQYF. The DNA for the CDR3 is TGTGCCAGCAGTTCCCCCAGCGGGAGCACCTACGAGCAGTACTTC.